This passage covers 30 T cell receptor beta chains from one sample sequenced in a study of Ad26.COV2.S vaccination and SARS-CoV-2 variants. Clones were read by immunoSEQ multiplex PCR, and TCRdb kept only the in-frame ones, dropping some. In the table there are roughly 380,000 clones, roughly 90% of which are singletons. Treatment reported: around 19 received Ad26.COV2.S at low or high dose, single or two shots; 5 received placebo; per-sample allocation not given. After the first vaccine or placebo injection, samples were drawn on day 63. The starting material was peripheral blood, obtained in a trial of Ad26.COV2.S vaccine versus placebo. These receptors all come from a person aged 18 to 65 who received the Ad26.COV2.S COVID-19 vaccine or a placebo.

Written as DNA, the CDR3 is TGTGCCAGTAGTATGCGGGACAGTCGGGTCGAGCAGTACTTC. Protein: CASSMRDSRVEQYF. The genes are TRBV19 and TRBJ2-7; D is perhaps TRBD1 (7 bases). Germline V gene lookup returns CDR1 LNHDA and CDR2 SQIVND (reference sequence). This CDR3 contains 14 residues. V dropped 3 bases and J dropped 6 bases, with 15 bases sitting between them. Combining the CDR3 with reference TRBV19 and TRBJ2-7 gives the whole variable domain DGGITQSPKYLFRKEGQNVTLSCEQNLNHDAMYWYRQDPGQGLRLIYYSQIVNDFQKGDIAEGYSVSREKKESFPLTVTSAQKNPTAFYLCASSMRDSRVEQYFGPGTRLTVT.

For the CDR3, the DNA is TGCGCCAGCAGCACCATACAGGGCGAGAATGAAAAACTGTTTTTT. This encodes CASSTIQGENEKLFF. The rearrangement links TRBV5-1 to TRBJ1-4, with TRBD1 as a possible D gene (6 bases). The CDR3 is 15 residues long. Deletions cut 4 bases from V and 5 bases from J, with 15 bases between. From germline, CDR1 is SGHRS and CDR2 YFSETQ. Together with reference TRBV5-1 and TRBJ1-4, the CDR3 gives the full variable domain: KAGVTQTPRYLIKTRGQQVTLSCSPISGHRSVSWYQQTPGQGLQFLFEYFSETQRNKGNFPGRFSGRQFSNSRSEMNVSTLELGDSALYLCASSTIQGENEKLFFGSGTQLSVL.

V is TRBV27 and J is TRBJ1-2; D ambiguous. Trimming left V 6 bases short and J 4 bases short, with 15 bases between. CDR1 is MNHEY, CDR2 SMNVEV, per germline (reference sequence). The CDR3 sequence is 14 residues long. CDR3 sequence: CASRHTGRGYGYTF. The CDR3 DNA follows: TGTGCCAGCAGACATACGGGGAGAGGCTATGGCTACACCTTC.

Here the CDR3 DNA reads TGTGCCAGTAGCCCGAACACCGGGGAGCTGTTTTTT. Residues: CASSPNTGELFF. The chain has TRBV19 and TRBJ2-2, with unresolved D. The CDR3 is 12 residues long. With 6 bases removed from V and 0 bases from J, the gap between germline ends came to 2 bases. Germline CDR1 reads LNHDA; CDR2 reads SQIVND (reference sequence).

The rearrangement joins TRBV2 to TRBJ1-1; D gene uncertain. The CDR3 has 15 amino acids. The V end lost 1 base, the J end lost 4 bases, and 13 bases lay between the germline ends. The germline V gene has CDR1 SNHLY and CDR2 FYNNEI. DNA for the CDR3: TGTGCCAGCAGTGAAGAAGAGGAACAGCCCACTGAAGCTTTCTTT. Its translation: CASSEEEEQPTEAFF.

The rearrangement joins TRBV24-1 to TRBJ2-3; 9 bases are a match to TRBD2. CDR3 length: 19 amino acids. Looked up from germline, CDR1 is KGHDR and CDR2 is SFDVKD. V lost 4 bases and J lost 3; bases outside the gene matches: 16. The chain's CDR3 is CATSDSGLAGRSWTDTQYF. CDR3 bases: TGTGCCACCAGTGACTCCGGGCTAGCGGGGAGAAGTTGGACAGATACGCAGTATTTT.

CDR3 coding DNA: TGCGCCAGCAGTGAGGGACAGGGGAGATTATTGGACGAGCAGTACTTC. This translates into CASSEGQGRLLDEQYF. The V call is TRBV5-1, the J call TRBJ2-7; TRBD1 aligns across 10 bases. The CDR3 loop spans 16 amino acids. From germline, CDR1 is SGHRS and CDR2 YFSETQ. V lost 5 bases and J lost 5; bases outside the gene matches: 13.

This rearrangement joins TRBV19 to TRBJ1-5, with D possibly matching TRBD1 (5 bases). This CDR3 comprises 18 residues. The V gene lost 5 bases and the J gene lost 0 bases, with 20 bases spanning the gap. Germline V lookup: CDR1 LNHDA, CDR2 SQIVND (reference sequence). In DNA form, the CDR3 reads TGTGCCAGTAGTCAATGGGCCTCCGGGACCTATAGCAATCAGCCCCAGCATTTT. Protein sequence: CASSQWASGTYSNQPQHF.

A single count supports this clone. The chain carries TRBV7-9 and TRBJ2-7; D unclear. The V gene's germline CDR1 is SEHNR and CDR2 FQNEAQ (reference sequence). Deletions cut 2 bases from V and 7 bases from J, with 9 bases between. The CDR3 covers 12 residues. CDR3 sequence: CASSLNGLEQYF. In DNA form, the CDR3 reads TGTGCCAGCAGCTTAAACGGCCTGGAGCAGTACTTC.

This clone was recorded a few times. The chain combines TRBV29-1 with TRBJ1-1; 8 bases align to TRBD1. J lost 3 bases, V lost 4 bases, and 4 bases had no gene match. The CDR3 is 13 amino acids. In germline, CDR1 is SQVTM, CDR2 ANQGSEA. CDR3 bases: TGCAGCGTTGTCGGACAGGGTGACACTGAAGCTTTCTTT. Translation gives CSVVGQGDTEAFF. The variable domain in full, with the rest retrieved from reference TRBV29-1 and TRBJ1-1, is SAVISQKPSRDICQRGTSLTIQCQVDSQVTMMFWYRQQPGQSLTLIATANQGSEATYESGFVIDKFPISRPNLTFSTLTVSNMSPEDSSIYLCSVVGQGDTEAFFGQGTRLTVV.

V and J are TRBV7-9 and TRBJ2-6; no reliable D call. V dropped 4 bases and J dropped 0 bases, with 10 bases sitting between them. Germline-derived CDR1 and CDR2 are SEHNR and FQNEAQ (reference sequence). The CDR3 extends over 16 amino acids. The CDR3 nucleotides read TGTGCCAGCAGCTCAGGACGGTACTCTGGGGCCAACGTCCTGACTTTC. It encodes CASSSGRYSGANVLTF.

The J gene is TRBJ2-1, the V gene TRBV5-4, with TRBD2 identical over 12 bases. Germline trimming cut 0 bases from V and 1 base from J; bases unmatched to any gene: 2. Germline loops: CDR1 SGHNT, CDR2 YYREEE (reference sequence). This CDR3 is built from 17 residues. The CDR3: CASSLGTSGESYNEQFF. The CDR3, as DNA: TGTGCCAGCAGCTTGGGGACTAGCGGGGAATCCTACAATGAGCAGTTCTTC.

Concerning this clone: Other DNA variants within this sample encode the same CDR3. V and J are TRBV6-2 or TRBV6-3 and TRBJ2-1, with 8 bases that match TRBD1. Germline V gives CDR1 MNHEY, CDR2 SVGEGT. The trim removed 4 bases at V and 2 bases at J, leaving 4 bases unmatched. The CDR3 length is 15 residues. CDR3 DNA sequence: TGTGCCAGCAGTTCGACAGGGGCAACCTACAATGAGCAGTTCTTC. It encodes CASSSTGATYNEQFF.

DNA for the CDR3: TGTGCCAGCAGCTCCCCAAATCAGCCCCAGCATTTT. It encodes CASSSPNQPQHF. The V call is TRBV7-6, the J call TRBJ1-5, with D unresolved. Germline values: CDR1 SGHVS, CDR2 FNYEAQ. The V gene lost 4 bases and the J gene lost 4 bases, with 5 bases spanning the gap. The CDR3 runs to 12 residues. Filled out from reference TRBV7-6 and TRBJ1-5, the complete variable domain reads GAGVSQSPRYKVTKRGQDVALRCDPISGHVSLYWYRQALGQGPEFLTYFNYEAQQDKSGLPNDRFSAERPEGSISTLTIQRTEQRDSAMYRCASSSPNQPQHFGDGTRLSIL.

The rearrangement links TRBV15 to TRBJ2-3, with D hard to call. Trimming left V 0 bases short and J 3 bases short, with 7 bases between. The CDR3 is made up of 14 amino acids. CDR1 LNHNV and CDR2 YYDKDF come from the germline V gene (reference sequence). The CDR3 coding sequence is TGTGCCACCAGCAGAGATAGGATGACAGATACGCAGTATTTT. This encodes CATSRDRMTDTQYF.

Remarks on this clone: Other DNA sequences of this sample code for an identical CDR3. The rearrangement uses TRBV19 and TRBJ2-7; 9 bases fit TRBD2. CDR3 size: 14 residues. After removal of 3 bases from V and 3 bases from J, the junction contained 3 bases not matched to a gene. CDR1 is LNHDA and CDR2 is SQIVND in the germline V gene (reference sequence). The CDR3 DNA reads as TGTGCCAGTAGTATGGCTAGCGGGGACTACGAGCAGTACTTC. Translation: CASSMASGDYEQYF.

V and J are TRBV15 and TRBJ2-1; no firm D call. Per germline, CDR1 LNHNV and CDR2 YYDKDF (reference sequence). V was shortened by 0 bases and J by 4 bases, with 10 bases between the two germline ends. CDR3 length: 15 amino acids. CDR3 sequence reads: CATSRELIGYNEQFF. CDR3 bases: TGTGCCACCAGCAGAGAGTTAATCGGTTACAATGAGCAGTTCTTC.

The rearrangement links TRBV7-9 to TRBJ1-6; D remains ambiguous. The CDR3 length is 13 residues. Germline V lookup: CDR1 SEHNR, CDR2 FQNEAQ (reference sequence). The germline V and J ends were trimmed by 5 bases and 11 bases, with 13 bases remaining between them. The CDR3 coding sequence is TGTGCCAGCAGCGCCACGGGAGTACCACCCCTCCACTTT. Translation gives CASSATGVPPLHF.

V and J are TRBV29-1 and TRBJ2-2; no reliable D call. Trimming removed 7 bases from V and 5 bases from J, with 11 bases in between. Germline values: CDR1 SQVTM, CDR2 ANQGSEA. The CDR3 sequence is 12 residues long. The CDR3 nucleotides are TGCAGCGGGGGTGAGGCAACCGGGGAGCTGTTTTTT. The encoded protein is CSGGEATGELFF.

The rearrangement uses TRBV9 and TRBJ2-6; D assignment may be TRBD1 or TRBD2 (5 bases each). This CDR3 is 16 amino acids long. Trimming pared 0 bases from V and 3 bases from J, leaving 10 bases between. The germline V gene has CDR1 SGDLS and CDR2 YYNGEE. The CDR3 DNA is TGTGCCAGCAGCGTAGCTGCAGGGAGTGGGGCCAACGTCCTGACTTTC. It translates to CASSVAAGSGANVLTF. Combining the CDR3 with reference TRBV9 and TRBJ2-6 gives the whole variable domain DSGVTQTPKHLITATGQRVTLRCSPRSGDLSVYWYQQSLDQGLQFLIQYYNGEERAKGNILERFSAQQFPDLHSELNLSSLELGDSALYFCASSVAAGSGANVLTFGAGSRLTVL.

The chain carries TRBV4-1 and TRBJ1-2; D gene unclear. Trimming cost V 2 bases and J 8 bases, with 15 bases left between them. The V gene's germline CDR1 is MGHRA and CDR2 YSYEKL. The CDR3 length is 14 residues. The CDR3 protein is CASSQPTAKQGYTF. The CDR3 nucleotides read TGCGCCAGCAGCCAACCCACAGCGAAACAGGGCTACACCTTC.

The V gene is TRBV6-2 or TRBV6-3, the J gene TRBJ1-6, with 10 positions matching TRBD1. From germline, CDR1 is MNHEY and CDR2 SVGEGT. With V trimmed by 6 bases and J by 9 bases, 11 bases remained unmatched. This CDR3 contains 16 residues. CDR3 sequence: CASSRPGQGFASPLHF. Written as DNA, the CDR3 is TGTGCCAGCAGCAGACCGGGACAGGGGTTCGCTTCACCCCTCCACTTT.

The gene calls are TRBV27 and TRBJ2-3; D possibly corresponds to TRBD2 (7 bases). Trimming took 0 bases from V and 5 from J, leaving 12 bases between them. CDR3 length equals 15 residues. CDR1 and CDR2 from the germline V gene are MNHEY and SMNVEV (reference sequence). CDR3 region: CASSLSGGPLDTQYF. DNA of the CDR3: TGTGCCAGCAGTTTATCGGGGGGGCCACTAGATACGCAGTATTTT.

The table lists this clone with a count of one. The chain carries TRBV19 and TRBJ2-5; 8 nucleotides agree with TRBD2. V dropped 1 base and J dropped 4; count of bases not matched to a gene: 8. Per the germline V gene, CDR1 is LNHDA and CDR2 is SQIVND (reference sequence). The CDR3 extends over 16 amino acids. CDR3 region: CASSIGVRGGLETQYF. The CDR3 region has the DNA TGTGCCAGTAGTATAGGTGTACGGGGGGGCTTAGAGACCCAGTACTTC.

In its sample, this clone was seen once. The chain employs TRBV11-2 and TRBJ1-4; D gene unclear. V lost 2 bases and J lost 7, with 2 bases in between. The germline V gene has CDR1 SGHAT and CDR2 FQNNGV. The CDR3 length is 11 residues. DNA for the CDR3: TGTGCCAGCAGCTTATCTGAAAAACTGTTTTTT. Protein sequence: CASSLSEKLFF.

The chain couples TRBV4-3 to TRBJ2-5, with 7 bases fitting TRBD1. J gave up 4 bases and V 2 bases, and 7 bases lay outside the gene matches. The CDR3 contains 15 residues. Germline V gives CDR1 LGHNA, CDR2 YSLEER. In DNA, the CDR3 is TGCGCCAGCAGCCAAAACAGGGGTGGGGGAGAGACCCAGTACTTC. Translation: CASSQNRGGGETQYF.

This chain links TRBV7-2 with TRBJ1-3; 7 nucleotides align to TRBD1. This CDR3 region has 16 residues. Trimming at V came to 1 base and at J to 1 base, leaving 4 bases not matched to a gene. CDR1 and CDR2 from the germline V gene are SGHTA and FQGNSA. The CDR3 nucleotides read TGTGCCAGCAGCTTAGGAAGCAGGGGGTCTGGAAACACCATATATTTT. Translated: CASSLGSRGSGNTIYF.

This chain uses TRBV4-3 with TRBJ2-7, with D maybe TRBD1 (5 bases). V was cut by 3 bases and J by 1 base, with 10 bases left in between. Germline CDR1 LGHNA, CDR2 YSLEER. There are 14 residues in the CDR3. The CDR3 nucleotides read TGCGCCAGCAGCCATACAGGCTTATCCTACGAGCAGTACTTC. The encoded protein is CASSHTGLSYEQYF.

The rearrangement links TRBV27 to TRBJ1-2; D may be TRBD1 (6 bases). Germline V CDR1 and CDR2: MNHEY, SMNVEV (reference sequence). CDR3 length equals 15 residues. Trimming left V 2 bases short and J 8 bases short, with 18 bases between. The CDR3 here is CASSLGAIGRGGYTF. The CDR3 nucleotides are TGTGCCAGCAGTTTAGGGGCGATCGGGAGGGGGGGCTACACCTTC.

CDR3 region: CASSQDGEQGYNEQFF. In nucleotides, the CDR3 is TGCGCCAGCAGCCAAGATGGTGAGCAGGGATACAATGAGCAGTTCTTC. The chain uses TRBV4-1 and TRBJ2-1; perhaps TRBD1 as D (5 bases). CDR3 length: 16 residues. The germline V gene has CDR1 MGHRA and CDR2 YSYEKL. V gave up 0 bases and J gave up 4 bases, with 13 bases separating them.